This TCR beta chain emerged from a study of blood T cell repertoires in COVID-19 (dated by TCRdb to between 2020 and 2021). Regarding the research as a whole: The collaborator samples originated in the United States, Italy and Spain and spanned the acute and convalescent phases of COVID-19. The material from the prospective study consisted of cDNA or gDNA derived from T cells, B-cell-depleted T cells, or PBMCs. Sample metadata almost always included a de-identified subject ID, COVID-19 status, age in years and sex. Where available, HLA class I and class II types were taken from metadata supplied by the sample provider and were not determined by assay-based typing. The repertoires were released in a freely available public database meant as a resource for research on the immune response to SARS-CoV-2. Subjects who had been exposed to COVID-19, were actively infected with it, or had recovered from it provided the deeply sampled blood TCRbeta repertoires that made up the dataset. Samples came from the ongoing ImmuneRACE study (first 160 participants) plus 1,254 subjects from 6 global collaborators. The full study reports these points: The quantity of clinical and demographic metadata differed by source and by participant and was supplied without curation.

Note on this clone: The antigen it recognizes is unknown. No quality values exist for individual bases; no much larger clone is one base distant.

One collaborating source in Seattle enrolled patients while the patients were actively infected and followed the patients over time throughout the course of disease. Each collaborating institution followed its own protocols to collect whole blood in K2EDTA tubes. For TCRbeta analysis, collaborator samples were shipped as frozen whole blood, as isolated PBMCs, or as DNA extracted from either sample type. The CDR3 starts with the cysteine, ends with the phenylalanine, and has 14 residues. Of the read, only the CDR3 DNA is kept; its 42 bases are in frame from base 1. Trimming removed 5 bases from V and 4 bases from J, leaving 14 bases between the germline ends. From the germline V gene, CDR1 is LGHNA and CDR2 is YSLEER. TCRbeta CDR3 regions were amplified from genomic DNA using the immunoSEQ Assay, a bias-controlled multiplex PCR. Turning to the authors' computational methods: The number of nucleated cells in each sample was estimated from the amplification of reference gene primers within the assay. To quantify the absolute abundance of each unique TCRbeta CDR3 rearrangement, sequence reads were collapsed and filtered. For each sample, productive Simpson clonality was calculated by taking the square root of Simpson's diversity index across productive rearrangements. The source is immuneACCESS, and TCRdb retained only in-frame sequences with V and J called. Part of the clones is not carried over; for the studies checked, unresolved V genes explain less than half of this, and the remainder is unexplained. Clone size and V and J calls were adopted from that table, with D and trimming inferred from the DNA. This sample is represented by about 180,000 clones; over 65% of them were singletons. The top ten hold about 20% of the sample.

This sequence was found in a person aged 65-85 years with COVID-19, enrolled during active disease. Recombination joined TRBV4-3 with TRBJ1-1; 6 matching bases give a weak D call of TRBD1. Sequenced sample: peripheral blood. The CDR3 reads CASSIQGLSTEAFF. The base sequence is TGCGCCAGCAGCATACAGGGTCTCAGCACTGAAGCTTTCTTT.